This note documents a single T cell receptor (beta chain) sequence. Its antigen is currently not known. It has no much larger one-base neighbor in the sample; base qualities were not kept. These data are taken from a study of control samples from healthy donors and cancer patients (dated by TCRdb to 2018 to 2021). V drops 7 bases and J drops 8 bases, leaving 14 bases in between. CDR1 and CDR2 (LNHDA, SQIVND) derive from the germline V gene (reference sequence). The cysteine opens and the phenylalanine closes a CDR3 of 12 amino acids. The only DNA kept is the CDR3, 36 bases in frame from the first base. Library preparation was by the immunoSEQ multiplex PCR assay. TCRdb took this table from immuneACCESS and kept in-frame rearrangements with V and J called. Such tables lack part of the clones; where checked against another copy, unresolved V genes explain under half of the gap, and the rest is unexplained. The sample contains about 120,000 clones, 70% to 90% of them found a single time. The ten largest clonotypes hold 2% to 2.5% of the sample.

Recombination connected TRBV19 to TRBJ1-2; no confident D gene assignment can be made. The sequenced sample consisted of blood. The receptor's source is a woman in her 70s in good health. CDR3 loop: CASTPVSGGYTF. The DNA sequence is TGTGCCAGTACCCCGGTTTCGGGGGGCTACACCTTC.